This T cell receptor beta chain was recorded in a study of CD8+ T cells in alopecia areata. RNA extraction was followed by reverse transcription into cDNA, which acted as the sequencing template. Data came from immunoSEQ multiplex PCR; TCRdb stores just in-frame clones and leaves some out. This sample has more than 140,000 clones, with approximately 90% found just once. Treatment specified: oral pan-JAK inhibitor, 5-10 mg twice daily. The clonotype comes from a human donor with alopecia areata. The sample consisted of CD8+ T cells sorted from blood, taken at week 4, from a patient treated with tofacitinib.

The CDR3 DNA follows: TGTGCCAGCAAAGGGAATGAGCAGTTCTTC. It is translated as CASKGNEQFF. The chain employs TRBV2 and TRBJ2-1; D gene unclear. With 7 bases removed from V and 7 bases from J, the gap between germline ends came to 5 bases. Germline V gives CDR1 SNHLY, CDR2 FYNNEI. CDR3 size: 10 residues.